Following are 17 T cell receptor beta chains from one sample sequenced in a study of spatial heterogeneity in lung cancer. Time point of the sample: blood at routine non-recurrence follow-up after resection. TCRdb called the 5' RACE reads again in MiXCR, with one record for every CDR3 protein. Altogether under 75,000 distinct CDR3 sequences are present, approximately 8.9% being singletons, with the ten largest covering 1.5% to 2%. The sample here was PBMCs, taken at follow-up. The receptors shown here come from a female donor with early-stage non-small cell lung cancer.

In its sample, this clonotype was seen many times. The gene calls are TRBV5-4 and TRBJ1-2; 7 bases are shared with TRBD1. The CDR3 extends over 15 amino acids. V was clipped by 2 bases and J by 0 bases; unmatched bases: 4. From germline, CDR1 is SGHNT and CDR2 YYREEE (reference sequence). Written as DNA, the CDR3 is TGTGCCAGCAGCTTAAACAGGGGAGCTAACTATGGCTACACCTTC. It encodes CASSLNRGANYGYTF.

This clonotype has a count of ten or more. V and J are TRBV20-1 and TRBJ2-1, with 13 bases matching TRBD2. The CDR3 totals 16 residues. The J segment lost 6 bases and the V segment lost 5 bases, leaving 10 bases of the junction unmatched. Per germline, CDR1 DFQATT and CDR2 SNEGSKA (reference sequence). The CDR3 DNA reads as TGCAGTGCTCAGAGGACTAGCGGGAGTGTGGGCAATGAGCAGTTCTTC. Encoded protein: CSAQRTSGSVGNEQFF.

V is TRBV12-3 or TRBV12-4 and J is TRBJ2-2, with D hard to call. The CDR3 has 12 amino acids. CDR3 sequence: CASTPNTGELFF. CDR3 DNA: TGTGCTTCGACACCCAACACCGGGGAGCTGTTTTTT.

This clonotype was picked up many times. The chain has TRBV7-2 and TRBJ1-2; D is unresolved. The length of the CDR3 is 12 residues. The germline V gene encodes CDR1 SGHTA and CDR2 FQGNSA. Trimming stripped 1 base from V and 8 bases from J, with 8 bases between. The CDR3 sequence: CASSLGAGGYTF. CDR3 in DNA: TGTGCCAGCAGCTTAGGGGCCGGGGGCTACACCTTC.

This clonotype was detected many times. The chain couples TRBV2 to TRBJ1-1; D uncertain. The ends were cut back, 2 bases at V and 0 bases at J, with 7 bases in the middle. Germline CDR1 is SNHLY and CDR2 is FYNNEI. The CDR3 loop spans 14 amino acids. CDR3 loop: CASSERVLNTEAFF. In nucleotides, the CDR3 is TGTGCCAGCAGTGAAAGAGTCTTGAACACTGAAGCTTTCTTT.

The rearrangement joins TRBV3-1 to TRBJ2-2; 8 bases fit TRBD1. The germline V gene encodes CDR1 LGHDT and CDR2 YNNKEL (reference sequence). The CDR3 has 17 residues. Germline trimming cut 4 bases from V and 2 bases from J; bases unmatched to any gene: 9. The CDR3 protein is CASSPQIRGRNTGELFF. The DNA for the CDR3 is TGTGCCAGCAGCCCCCAAATCAGGGGGCGCAACACCGGGGAGCTGTTTTTT.

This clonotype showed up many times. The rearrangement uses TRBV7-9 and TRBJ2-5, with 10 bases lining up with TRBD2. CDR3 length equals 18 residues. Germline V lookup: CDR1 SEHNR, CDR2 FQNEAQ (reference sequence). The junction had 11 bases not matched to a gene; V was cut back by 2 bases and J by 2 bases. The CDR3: CASSLWGVGLAEQETQYF. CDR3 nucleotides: TGTGCCAGCAGCTTATGGGGGGTCGGACTAGCGGAACAAGAGACCCAGTACTTC.

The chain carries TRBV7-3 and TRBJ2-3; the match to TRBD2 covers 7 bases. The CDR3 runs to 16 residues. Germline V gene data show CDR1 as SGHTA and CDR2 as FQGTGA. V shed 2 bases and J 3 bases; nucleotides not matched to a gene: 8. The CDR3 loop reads CASSLYGGSPTDTQYF. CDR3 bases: TGTGCCAGCAGCTTATATGGCGGGAGCCCGACAGATACGCAGTATTTT.

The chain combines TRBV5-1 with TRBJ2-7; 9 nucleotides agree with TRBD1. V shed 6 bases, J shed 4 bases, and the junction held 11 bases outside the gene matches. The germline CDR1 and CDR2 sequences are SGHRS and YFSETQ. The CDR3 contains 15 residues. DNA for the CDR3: TGCGCCAGCACTTCGACGGGACAGGGATCGTACGAGCAGTACTTC. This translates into CASTSTGQGSYEQYF.

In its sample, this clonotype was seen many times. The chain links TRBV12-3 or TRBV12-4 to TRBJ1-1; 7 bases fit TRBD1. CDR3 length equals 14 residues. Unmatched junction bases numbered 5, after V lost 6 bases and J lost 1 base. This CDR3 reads CASSRRQGNTEAFF. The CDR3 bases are TGTGCCAGCAGCCGACGACAGGGGAACACTGAAGCTTTCTTT.

The chain's CDR3 is CASSAGTSGQSSYNEQFF. In DNA, the CDR3 is TGTGCCAGCAGTGCCGGGACTAGCGGGCAAAGCTCCTACAATGAGCAGTTCTTC. The chain joins TRBV2 to TRBJ2-1, with 12 positions matching TRBD2. CDR3 length equals 18 residues. CDR1 and CDR2 (germline): SNHLY, FYNNEI. V gave up 4 bases and J gave up 0 bases; unmatched junction bases: 7.

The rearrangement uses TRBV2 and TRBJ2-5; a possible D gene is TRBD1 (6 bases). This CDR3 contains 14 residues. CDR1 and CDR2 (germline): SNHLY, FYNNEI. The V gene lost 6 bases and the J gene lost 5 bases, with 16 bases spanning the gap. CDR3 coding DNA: TGTGCCAGCAGGGGACACGGGGACCCGGAGACCCAGTACTTC. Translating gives CASRGHGDPETQYF.

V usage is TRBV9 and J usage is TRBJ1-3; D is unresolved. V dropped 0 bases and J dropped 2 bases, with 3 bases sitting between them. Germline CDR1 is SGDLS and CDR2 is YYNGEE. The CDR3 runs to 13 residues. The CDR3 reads CASSVAPGNTIYF. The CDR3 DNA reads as TGTGCCAGCAGCGTAGCGCCTGGAAACACCATATATTTT.

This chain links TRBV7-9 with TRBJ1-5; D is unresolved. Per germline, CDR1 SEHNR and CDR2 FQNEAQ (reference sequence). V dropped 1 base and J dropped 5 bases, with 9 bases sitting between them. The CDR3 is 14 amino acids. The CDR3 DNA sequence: TGTGCCAGCAGCTTAGGCAACCTCGATCAGCCCCAGCATTTT. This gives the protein CASSLGNLDQPQHF.

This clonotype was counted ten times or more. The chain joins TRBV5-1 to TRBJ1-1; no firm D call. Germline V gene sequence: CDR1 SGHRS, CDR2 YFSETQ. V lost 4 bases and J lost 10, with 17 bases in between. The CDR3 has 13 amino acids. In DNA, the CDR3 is TGCGCCAGCAGCCCGGGCCCGATAGCCGGAGCTTTCTTT. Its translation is CASSPGPIAGAFF.

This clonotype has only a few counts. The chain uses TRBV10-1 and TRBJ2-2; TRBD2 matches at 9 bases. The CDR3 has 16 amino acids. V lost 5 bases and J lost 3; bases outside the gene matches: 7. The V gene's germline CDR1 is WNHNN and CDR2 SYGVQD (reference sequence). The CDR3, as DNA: TGCGCCAGCAGTCGGGCTAGCGGGACGGACACCGGGGAGCTGTTTTTT. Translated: CASSRASGTDTGELFF.

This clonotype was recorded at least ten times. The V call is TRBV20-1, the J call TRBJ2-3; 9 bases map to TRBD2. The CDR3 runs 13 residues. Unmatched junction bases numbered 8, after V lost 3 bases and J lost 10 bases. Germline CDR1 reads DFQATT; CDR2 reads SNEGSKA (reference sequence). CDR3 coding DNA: TGCAGTGCTAGTGGGCTAGCGGGAATGGCGCAGTATTTT. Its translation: CSASGLAGMAQYF.